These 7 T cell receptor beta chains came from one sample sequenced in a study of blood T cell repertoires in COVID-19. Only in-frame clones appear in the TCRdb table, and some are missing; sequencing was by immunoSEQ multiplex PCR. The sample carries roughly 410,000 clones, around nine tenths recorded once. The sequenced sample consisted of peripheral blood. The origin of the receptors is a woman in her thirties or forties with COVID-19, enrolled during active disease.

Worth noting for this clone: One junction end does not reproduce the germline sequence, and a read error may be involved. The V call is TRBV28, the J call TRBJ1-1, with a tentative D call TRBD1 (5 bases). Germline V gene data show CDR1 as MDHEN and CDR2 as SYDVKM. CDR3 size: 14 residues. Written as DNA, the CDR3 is TGTGCCAGCAGCTTATACAGGATGAACACTGAAGCTTTCTTT. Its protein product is CASSLYRMNTEAFF. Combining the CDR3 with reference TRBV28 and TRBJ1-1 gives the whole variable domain DVKVTQSSRYLVKRTGEKVFLECVQDMDHENMFWYRQDPGLGLRLIYFSYDVKMKEKGDIPEGYSVSREKKERFSLILESASTNQTSMYLCASSLYRMNTEAFFGQGTRLTVV.

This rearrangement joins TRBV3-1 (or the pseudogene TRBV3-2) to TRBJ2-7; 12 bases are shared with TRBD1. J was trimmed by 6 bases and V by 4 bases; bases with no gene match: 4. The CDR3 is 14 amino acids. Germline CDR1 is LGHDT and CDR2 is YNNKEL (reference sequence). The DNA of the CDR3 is TGTGCCAGCAGCCTACGGGACAGGGGGCTCGAGCAGTACTTC. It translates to CASSLRDRGLEQYF.

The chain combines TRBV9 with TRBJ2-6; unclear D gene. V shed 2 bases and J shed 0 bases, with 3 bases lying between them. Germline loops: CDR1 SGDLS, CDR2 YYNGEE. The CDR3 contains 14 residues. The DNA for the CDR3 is TGTGCCAGCAGCGTTATCTCTGGGGCCAACGTCCTGACTTTC. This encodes CASSVISGANVLTF.

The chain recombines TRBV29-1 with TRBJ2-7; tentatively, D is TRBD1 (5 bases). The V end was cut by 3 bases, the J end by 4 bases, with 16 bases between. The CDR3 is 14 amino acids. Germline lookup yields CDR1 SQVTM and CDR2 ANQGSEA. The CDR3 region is CSVDVPGQMYEQYF. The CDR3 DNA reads TGCAGCGTTGACGTTCCCGGACAAATGTACGAGCAGTACTTC.

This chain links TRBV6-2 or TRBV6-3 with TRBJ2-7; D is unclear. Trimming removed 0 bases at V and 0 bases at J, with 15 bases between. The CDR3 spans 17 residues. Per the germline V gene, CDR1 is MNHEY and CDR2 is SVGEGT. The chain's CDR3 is CASSYSVLDKSSYEQYF. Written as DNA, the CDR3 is TGTGCCAGCAGTTACTCGGTCCTCGACAAGAGCTCCTACGAGCAGTACTTC.

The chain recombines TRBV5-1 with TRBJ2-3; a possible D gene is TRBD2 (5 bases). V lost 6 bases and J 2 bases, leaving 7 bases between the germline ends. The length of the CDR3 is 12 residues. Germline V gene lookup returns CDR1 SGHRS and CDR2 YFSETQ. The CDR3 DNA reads TGCGCCAGCACCGGGGTCACAGATACGCAGTATTTT. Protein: CASTGVTDTQYF.

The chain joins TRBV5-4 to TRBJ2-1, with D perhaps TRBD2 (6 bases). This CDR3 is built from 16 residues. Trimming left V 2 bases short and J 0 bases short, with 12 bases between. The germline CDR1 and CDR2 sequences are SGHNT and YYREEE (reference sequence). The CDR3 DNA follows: TGTGCCAGCAGCTTCATGGGACTTAACTCCTACAATGAGCAGTTCTTC. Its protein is CASSFMGLNSYNEQFF.